The TCR beta chain under discussion was sequenced for a study of blood T cell repertoires in COVID-19. Whole-study context: Samples came from the United States, Italy and Spain, spanning acute and convalescent COVID-19.

Looked up from germline, CDR1 is SGHRS and CDR2 is YFSETQ. This CDR3 contains 15 residues. V lost 4 bases and J lost 6; bases outside the gene matches: 8. In Seattle, patients joined the study during active infection and were tracked longitudinally. The authors' processing: It was from reference gene primer amplification that nucleated cell counts were estimated. This table comes from immunoSEQ multiplex PCR, and its TCRdb copy is limited to in-frame clones, with some not included. Clone size and V and J calls were adopted from that table, with D and trimming inferred from the DNA. The table has a few hundred thousand clones, 80% to 90% seen once.

V is TRBV5-1 and J is TRBJ1-3, with 9 bases fitting TRBD1. Specimen: peripheral blood. This sequence was found in a woman aged 55-70 years with COVID-19, enrolled during active disease. CDR3 region: CASSRQGQGENTIYF. The CDR3 DNA reads as TGCGCCAGCAGCCGGCAGGGACAGGGAGAAAACACCATATATTTT.